The TCR beta chain under discussion was sequenced for a study of T cell responses to AZD1222 COVID-19 vaccine (dated by TCRdb to the early 2020s). For context, the study as a whole: AZD1222 recipients given second doses at about 4 weeks or at about 12 weeks were pooled, since spike-specific TCR depth and breadth were not found to differ between the two schedules. TCR sequencing covered about 230 trial participants: nearly 210 given two doses of AZD1222 and 26 given two doses of MenACWY control vaccine. Enrollment into the trials was organized by age into subgroups of 18-55, 56-69 and 70-plus years, and those subgroups contained roughly 150, 30 and 60 TCR-sequenced participants, respectively. The paper's findings and limits, for the study overall: Vaccine-associated CD4 TCRs spanned the whole spike protein, with dominant responses in regions 160-218 and 743-854. Because no day 14 peak-response samples were available, repertoires were characterized only after the peak T cell response. Nearly half of unique spike-specific TCRs reportedly recognized epitopes outside regions mutated in the B.1.351 and B.1.1.7 variants. Conclusions about previously exposed vaccinees were limited because only six AZD1222 recipients were SARS-CoV-2 seropositive at baseline. The 56-69-year group was small, and its depth increase did not reach significance, likely because of low power. A significant rise in spike-specific TCR breadth and depth was observed after two AZD1222 doses relative to day 0 and relative to MenACWY recipients. Most participants were white British and females outnumbered males, and the authors suggested that clonal diversity may have been underestimated.

CDR1 is given as SEHNR and CDR2 as FQNEAQ, both from the germline V gene (reference sequence). Trimming removed 5 bases from V and 4 bases from J; the gene matches leave 16 bases unexplained. The CDR3 contains 17 residues, cysteine and phenylalanine counted. Only the CDR3 portion is preserved as DNA: 51 bases, with reading frame beginning at the first base. The CDR3 regions of human TCRbeta chains were subjected to immunosequencing. In the original analysis: Repertoire TCRs were matched against a reference library of SARS-CoV-2-specific TCRs generated with the MIRA antigen-specificity platform. Breadth meant the fraction of unique TCRs that were SARS-CoV-2-associated, whereas depth meant the fraction of total T cells that were SARS-CoV-2-associated. Using the MIRA data, each spike-specific TCR was assigned both to the spike region to which the TCR was reactive and to a CD4 or CD8 class. Log10-transformed breadth and depth values were compared by one-way ANOVA with Sidak's multiple comparisons tests. TCRdb carries this immuneACCESS record with in-frame sequences only. Its versions omit some clonotypes, under half of them owing to an unresolved V gene in the studies checked, with the rest unexplained. V and J calls and clone size are given by that table; D and trimming were obtained from the DNA. Counted in this sample were tens of thousands of clones; 90% to 95% of them appeared once. Jointly, the top ten make up about 5.2% of the sample.

A word on this clone: The specificity of this receptor is unknown. Per-base qualities were not stored, and no clone one base away is much larger.

The time point label of this sample denotes: baseline before first vaccination. Vaccinee samples were obtained from the UK trials COV001 and COV002, which included a single-blind randomized controlled phase 2/3 trial of AZD1222 (ChAdOx1 nCoV-19) in healthy adults. Trial participant PBMC samples were collected at day 0 and day 28 after the second dose for TCRbeta chain sequencing. The receptor chain draws on TRBV7-9 and TRBJ1-2; 7 bases in the junction line up with TRBD1. The sample was peripheral blood, taken on day 0 of AZD1222 vaccination. This TCR derives from an adult in good health. The base sequence is TGTGCCAGCAGCCCCAGGGGGGAATGGGGGCAGAGCTATGGCTACACCTTC. Translation gives CASSPRGEWGQSYGYTF.